These 22 T cell receptor beta chains were sequenced from one sample in a study of spatial heterogeneity in lung cancer. Documented time point: sample taken at primary tumor resection. Whole RNA from tumor, nontumor lung or frozen PBMC was sequenced unsorted. TCRdb analysed the 5' RACE reads with MiXCR anew, one entry per CDR3 protein. Among 49,000 or so distinct CDR3 sequences, 12% were seen once, and the ten largest hold approximately 38%. The material was PBMCs, obtained at surgery. Receptor source: a female donor with early-stage non-small cell lung cancer.

The gene calls are TRBV20-1 and TRBJ1-1; TRBD1 aligns across 10 bases. Germline V CDR1 and CDR2: DFQATT, SNEGSKA (reference sequence). The CDR3 loop spans 13 amino acids. Trimming removed 3 bases from V and 5 bases from J; junction bases left unmatched: 3. The CDR3 sequence: CSASRTGGTEAFF. Written as DNA, the CDR3 is TGCAGTGCTAGTCGGACAGGGGGGACTGAAGCTTTCTTT.

This clonotype was seen a few times. The chain has TRBV6-6 and TRBJ1-4; a weak D match, TRBD1 (6 bases). Germline V gene lookup returns CDR1 MNHNY and CDR2 SVGAGI (reference sequence). Trimming stripped 5 bases from V and 5 bases from J, with 15 bases between. This CDR3 is built from 15 residues. The CDR3, as DNA: TGTGCCAGCAGTAAAGGATCCACAGGGAATGAAAAACTGTTTTTT. Translating gives CASSKGSTGNEKLFF.

The V call is TRBV7-6, the J call TRBJ2-7; TRBD1 matches at 7 bases. The CDR3 is made up of 16 amino acids. Germline CDR1 reads SGHVS; CDR2 reads FNYEAQ. J was trimmed by 2 bases and V by 2 bases; bases with no gene match: 9. CDR3: CASSLWDRDRAYEQYF. In nucleotides, the CDR3 is TGTGCCAGCAGCTTATGGGACCGGGACAGAGCCTACGAGCAGTACTTC.

This clonotype appeared many times. The CDR3: CASSLVPGLNTEAFF. As DNA, the CDR3 is TGTGCCAGCAGCTTAGTCCCAGGGCTAAACACTGAAGCTTTCTTT. The chain couples TRBV7-2 to TRBJ1-1, with D tentatively TRBD1 (5 bases). V was clipped by 1 base and J by 2 bases, with 11 bases between them. The CDR3 covers 15 residues. Germline V lookup: CDR1 SGHTA, CDR2 FQGNSA. Complete variable domain (other parts from reference TRBV7-2 and TRBJ1-1): GAGVSQSPSNKVTEKGKDVELRCDPISGHTALYWYRQSLGQGLEFLIYFQGNSAPDKSGLPSDRFSAERTGGSVSTLTIQRTQQEDSAVYLCASSLVPGLNTEAFFGQGTRLTVV.

The V call is TRBV19, the J call TRBJ1-1, with TRBD1 as a possible D gene (6 bases). The V and J ends lost 5 bases and 5 bases respectively, with 15 bases between them. There are 14 residues in the CDR3. Germline CDR1 is LNHDA and CDR2 is SQIVND (reference sequence). CDR3 sequence reads: CASSHVRRGTEAFF. The CDR3 DNA follows: TGTGCCAGTAGTCACGTCCGAAGGGGGACTGAAGCTTTCTTT.

The chain uses TRBV30 and TRBJ2-3; D is unclear. The V gene lost 4 bases and the J gene lost 4 bases, with 9 bases spanning the gap. The CDR3 is 12 residues long. CDR1 GTSNPN and CDR2 SVGIG come from the germline V gene (reference sequence). The CDR3 sequence: CAWNSAADTQYF. The CDR3 DNA follows: TGTGCCTGGAACAGCGCGGCAGATACGCAGTATTTT. The full variable domain, rest sourced from reference TRBV30 and TRBJ2-3, is SQTIHQWPATLVQPVGSPLSLECTVEGTSNPNLYWYRQAAGRGLQLLFYSVGIGQISSEVPQNLSASRPQDRQFILSSKKLLLSDSGFYLCAWNSAADTQYFGPGTRLTVL.

This clonotype was seen more than once but under ten times. This rearrangement joins TRBV20-1 to TRBJ1-5; TRBD1 might be the D (6 bases). V was cut by 3 bases and J by 3 bases, with 12 bases left in between. The CDR3 extends over 14 amino acids. The germline gives CDR1 DFQATT, CDR2 SNEGSKA (reference sequence). The CDR3 is CSARDSRVNQPQHF. The CDR3 bases are TGCAGTGCTAGGGACAGCCGGGTCAATCAGCCCCAGCATTTT.

This clonotype was picked up many times. The CDR3: CASTDISAGELFF. The CDR3 DNA sequence: TGTGCCAGCACCGATATCAGCGCCGGGGAGCTGTTTTTT. The chain uses TRBV2 and TRBJ2-2; D uncertain. With 7 bases removed from V and 6 bases from J, the gap between germline ends came to 12 bases. The CDR3 loop spans 13 amino acids. Germline CDR1 SNHLY, CDR2 FYNNEI.

This clonotype turned up a few times. This chain connects TRBV7-3 to TRBJ2-2; D uncertain. Germline CDR1 is SGHTA and CDR2 is FQGTGA. V lost 3 bases and J lost 6, with 5 bases in between. The CDR3 spans 12 residues. The CDR3 DNA reads as TGTGCCAGCAGCTTCCTCGCCGGGGAGCTGTTTTTT. Its protein is CASSFLAGELFF.

This clonotype was seen only a few times. This chain uses TRBV7-9 with TRBJ2-2; D is possibly TRBD1 (6 bases). CDR3 length equals 19 residues. V shed 3 bases and J shed 2 bases, with 22 bases lying between them. From germline, CDR1 is SEHNR and CDR2 FQNEAQ (reference sequence). This CDR3 is CASSFSHWDIGSNTGELFF. The CDR3 DNA reads TGTGCCAGCAGCTTCTCCCATTGGGACATTGGGTCTAACACCGGGGAGCTGTTTTTT. The variable domain in full, completed from reference TRBV7-9 and TRBJ2-2, reads DTGVSQNPRHKITKRGQNVTFRCDPISEHNRLYWYRQTLGQGPEFLTYFQNEAQLEKSRLLSDRFSAERPKGSFSTLEIQRTEQGDSAMYLCASSFSHWDIGSNTGELFFGEGSRLTVL.

This clonotype showed up just a few times. The chain couples TRBV12-3 or TRBV12-4 to TRBJ2-1, with D maybe TRBD2 (5 bases). The V and J ends lost 6 bases and 8 bases respectively, with 14 bases between them. The CDR3 consists of 13 residues. The CDR3 reads CASRAGVVDEQFF. CDR3 nucleotide sequence: TGTGCCAGCAGGGCCGGGGTCGTGGATGAGCAGTTCTTC.

The chain is built from TRBV29-1 and TRBJ1-2; a possible D gene is TRBD1 (5 bases). The V gene's germline CDR1 is SQVTM and CDR2 ANQGSEA. The CDR3 contains 13 residues. Trimming left V 3 bases short and J 5 bases short, with 13 bases between. CDR3 nucleotide sequence: TGCAGCGTTGATGGGGGGGAGCGGTATGGCTACACCTTC. This sequence encodes CSVDGGERYGYTF.

This clonotype turned up a few times. The chain has TRBV29-1 and TRBJ1-1; D ambiguous. The CDR3 spans 11 residues. CDR1 and CDR2 from the germline V gene are SQVTM and ANQGSEA. V lost 3 bases to trimming and J lost 11 bases, with 13 bases between them. CDR3 DNA: TGCAGCGTTGACCCGACCAGAGAGGCTTTCTTT. Encoded protein: CSVDPTREAFF.

The chain carries TRBV12-3 or TRBV12-4 and TRBJ2-6; unclear D gene. This CDR3 is built from 13 residues. V was pared by 5 bases and J by 0 bases, with 2 bases between. In nucleotides, the CDR3 is TGTGCCAGCAGTCTCTCTGGGGCCAACGTCCTGACTTTC. Translating gives CASSLSGANVLTF.

This clonotype was observed a handful of times. The V gene is TRBV9, the J gene TRBJ2-1; D gene ambiguous. V lost 1 base and J 1 base, leaving 12 bases between the germline ends. This CDR3 has 16 residues. CDR1 and CDR2 from the germline V gene are SGDLS and YYNGEE. The CDR3 DNA follows: TGTGCCAGCAGCGTATTGGGCACTGGTTCCTACAATGAGCAGTTCTTC. Encoded protein: CASSVLGTGSYNEQFF.

The rearrangement links TRBV7-6 to TRBJ2-5; D is ambiguous. CDR3 length equals 16 residues. The V gene's germline CDR1 is SGHVS and CDR2 FNYEAQ. The V and J ends lost 5 bases and 1 base respectively, with 17 bases between them. The CDR3 is CASSTPQSASQETQYF. CDR3 sequence (DNA): TGTGCCAGCAGCACTCCTCAGAGTGCCAGCCAAGAGACCCAGTACTTC.

This clonotype was seen only a few times. CDR3 sequence reads: CASSPGTGGKETQYF. CDR3 nucleotides: TGTGCCAGCAGCCCCGGGACAGGGGGGAAAGAGACCCAGTACTTC. The chain uses TRBV2 and TRBJ2-5, with 11 nucleotides matching TRBD1. Germline lookup yields CDR1 SNHLY and CDR2 FYNNEI. The CDR3 is 15 residues long. J gave up 3 bases and V 6 bases, and 6 bases lay outside the gene matches.

This clonotype was seen many times. The chain is built from TRBV29-1 and TRBJ2-3, with no clear D. With 5 bases removed from V and 1 base from J, the gap between germline ends came to 7 bases. CDR3 length: 12 residues. Germline-derived CDR1 and CDR2 are SQVTM and ANQGSEA. This CDR3 reads CSVTIGTDTQYF. The CDR3 DNA is TGCAGCGTTACCATAGGCACAGATACGCAGTATTTT.

The V gene is TRBV7-9, the J gene TRBJ1-2; TRBD1 might be the D (6 bases). The CDR3 sequence is 16 residues long. CDR1 and CDR2 from the germline V gene are SEHNR and FQNEAQ (reference sequence). The V and J ends lost 4 bases and 6 bases respectively, with 21 bases between them. Here the CDR3 reads CASSWTAAPVQNGYTF. Written as DNA, the CDR3 is TGTGCCAGCAGCTGGACAGCCGCCCCGGTTCAGAATGGCTACACCTTC.

This clonotype was counted ten times or more. The CDR3 is CASSLAGGSTDTQYF. CDR3 in DNA: TGTGCCAGCAGCTTAGCGGGGGGAAGCACAGATACGCAGTATTTT. The rearrangement joins TRBV7-2 to TRBJ2-3; the D gene is possibly TRBD2 (6 bases). The CDR3 runs 15 residues. Germline V gene sequence: CDR1 SGHTA, CDR2 FQGNSA. Trimming left V 0 bases short and J 0 bases short, with 7 bases between.

This clonotype was recorded at least ten times. The chain uses TRBV7-9 and TRBJ2-1; 7 bases line up with TRBD2. The J segment lost 6 bases and the V segment lost 5 bases, leaving 10 bases of the junction unmatched. Per germline, CDR1 SEHNR and CDR2 FQNEAQ (reference sequence). This CDR3 contains 15 residues. The CDR3, as DNA: TGTGCCAGCAGCCCCGGACTAGTGACATTCAATGAGCAGTTCTTC. Translation gives CASSPGLVTFNEQFF. The full variable domain, rest sourced from reference TRBV7-9 and TRBJ2-1, is DTGVSQNPRHKITKRGQNVTFRCDPISEHNRLYWYRQTLGQGPEFLTYFQNEAQLEKSRLLSDRFSAERPKGSFSTLEIQRTEQGDSAMYLCASSPGLVTFNEQFFGPGTRLTVL.

This clonotype has a handful of counts. V usage is TRBV7-2 and J usage is TRBJ2-7; D is unresolved. There are 15 residues in the CDR3. V gave up 6 bases and J gave up 6 bases, with 21 bases separating them. Germline V CDR1 and CDR2: SGHTA, FQGNSA. CDR3: CASSPLRQPTSEQYF. CDR3 DNA: TGTGCCAGCAGTCCCCTTAGGCAGCCGACAAGCGAGCAGTACTTC.